This T cell receptor beta chain is drawn from a study of CD8 T cells in ankylosing spondylitis. Germline values: CDR1 LNHNV, CDR2 YYDKDF (reference sequence). Trimming cost V 3 bases and J 3 bases, with 11 bases left between them. CDR3 length: 15 amino acids. A few counts support this clonotype. TCRdb analysed the 5' RACE reads with MiXCR anew, one entry per CDR3 protein. The sample consists of roughly 230,000 distinct CDR3 sequences, 15% to 20% of them appearing once. The sequenced sample was blood, either unsorted or a sorted T cell fraction (not recorded which). The chain carries TRBV15 and TRBJ2-2; D is unclear. This receptor was identified in a male donor with ankylosing spondylitis or in good health (not recorded which). In DNA, the CDR3 is TGTGCCACCAGCAGCCCGGCCTGGGACACCGGGGAGCTGTTTTTT. Translated, it gives CATSSPAWDTGELFF. Combining the CDR3 with reference TRBV15 and TRBJ2-2 gives the whole variable domain DAMVIQNPRYQVTQFGKPVTLSCSQTLNHNVMYWYQQKSSQAPKLLFHYYDKDFNNEADTPDNFQSRRPNTSFCFLDIRSPGLGDTAMYLCATSSPAWDTGELFFGEGSRLTVL.